The rows below give T cell receptor beta chains drawn from one sample of a study of T cells expressing NK-cell markers. TCRdb reprocessed the 5' RACE reads; each CDR3 protein has one entry and no DNA is given. This sample's table has roughly 350,000 distinct CDR3 sequences. Sequenced sample: blood T cells: a sorted CD56 or NKG2C T cell subset, CD4+ or CD8+ T cells, or bulk PBMC T cells (not recorded which). Receptors were obtained from a man aged 18-70 years in good health. CDR3s include the opening cysteine and the closing phenylalanine or tryptophan. Fields, in order: J gene, V gene, CDR3 protein.

>TRBJ2-5|TRBV11-2
CASSLNPGGTETQYF
>TRBJ1-2|TRBV21-1
CASSPCRDRVPYGYTF
>TRBJ1-4|TRBV12-3/TRBV12-4
CASTTQTTNEKLFF
>TRBJ2-3|TRBV2
CASSGSSGLTDTQYF
>TRBJ1-1|TRBV29-1
CSVTTGLGNTEAFF
>TRBJ1-1|TRBV6-5
CASSYRGVGLNTEAFF
>TRBJ2-1|TRBV7-2
CASRVIPPEQFF
>TRBJ1-5|TRBV6-2/TRBV6-3
CASSYLGGTQHF
>TRBJ1-1|TRBV12-3/TRBV12-4
CASSRSGATEAFF
>TRBJ1-2|TRBV27
CASSLSVGQGARGGYTF
>TRBJ1-2|TRBV3-1
CASRRKGGSTGRLNYGYTF
>TRBJ2-7|TRBV12-3/TRBV12-4
CASSLYGGGAYEQYF
>TRBJ2-5|TRBV3-1
CASSPRTSGGGKYF
>TRBJ1-3|TRBV29-1
CSVGPRVGNTIYF
>TRBJ2-1|TRBV4-2
CASSQDQRGGQFF
>TRBJ2-2|TRBV15
CATSRDVNTGELFF
>TRBJ2-3|TRBV5-1
CASSLGISGQGGVDTQYF
>TRBJ2-1|TRBV5-1
CASSLLGPTNEQFF
>TRBJ2-1|TRBV10-3
CAIDGGVRNEQFF
>TRBJ1-2|TRBV29-1
CSTKQGLNYGYTF
>TRBJ2-7|TRBV28
CASSPPGDLSYEQYF
>TRBJ2-3|TRBV29-1
CSVRAGGDTQYF
>TRBJ2-1|TRBV24-1
CATKGIEYNEQFF
>TRBJ2-7|TRBV12-3/TRBV12-4
CASSLTSGKSYEQYF
>TRBJ2-3|TRBV4-1
CASSLTTSGARDTQYF
>TRBJ2-3|TRBV20-1
CSAPARPTDTQYF
>TRBJ2-7|TRBV9
CASSVRDGAYEQYF
>TRBJ2-5|TRBV10-3
CATGDHQETQYF
>TRBJ2-6|TRBV7-6
CASSFGRGLSGSNVLTF
>TRBJ2-5|TRBV24-1
CATILVGKQETQYF
>TRBJ1-2|TRBV11-1
CASSSDRVANYGYTF
>TRBJ1-1|TRBV12-3/TRBV12-4
CASSFDRGRTEAFF
>TRBJ1-6|TRBV28
CASSSGTGVYNSPLHF
>TRBJ1-4|TRBV9
CASSETGFREKLFF
>TRBJ2-3|TRBV6-5
CASSYSEVAADTQYF
>TRBJ2-1|TRBV7-6
CASSSSRGAANEQFF
>TRBJ1-2|TRBV2
CASSASGNGYTF